This T cell receptor beta chain was observed in a study of cytomegalovirus exposure and HLA in healthy donors. Turning to the study itself: Both the approximately 120 validation repertoires and the roughly 620 first-cohort repertoires used the same platform, as reported by a later analysis.

Data came from immunoSEQ multiplex PCR; TCRdb stores just in-frame clones and leaves some out. The repertoire includes 250,000 to 350,000 clones, 86% of them detected once, and 0.84% sits in the top ten. This clone occurred a few times. Its target is unknown. This CDR3 region has 14 residues. V gave up 2 bases and J gave up 0 bases, with 5 bases separating them. The germline gives CDR1 LNHDA, CDR2 SQIVND (reference sequence). Study conclusions and caveats: The listing of 150 or so TCR beta chains classed them as cytomegalovirus-associated. Subsequent analysis found a tendency for first-cohort TCR clusters to co-occur within the approximately 130 validation repertoires. Specificity for CMV antigens was confirmed in vitro for a few of the CMV-associated chains.

The sequencing sample was made of PBMCs. The source of this sequence is a young woman in good health and CMV-seronegative. The rearrangement joins TRBV19 to TRBJ1-3; D uncertain. CDR3 DNA: TGTGCCAGTAGTATACCGAGCTCTGGAAACACCATATATTTT. Amino acids: CASSIPSSGNTIYF. Combining the CDR3 with reference TRBV19 and TRBJ1-3 gives the whole variable domain DGGITQSPKYLFRKEGQNVTLSCEQNLNHDAMYWYRQDPGQGLRLIYYSQIVNDFQKGDIAEGYSVSREKKESFPLTVTSAQKNPTAFYLCASSIPSSGNTIYFGEGSWLTVV.